The next 9 T cell receptor beta chains were all read from a single sample in a study of blood T cell repertoires in COVID-19. Only in-frame clones appear in the TCRdb table, and some are missing; sequencing was by immunoSEQ multiplex PCR. The sample yields roughly 250,000 clones, roughly 80% seen once. Sequencing was carried out using peripheral blood. These receptors came from an elderly woman with acute or convalescent COVID-19.

This chain uses TRBV18 with TRBJ2-2; D not certain. The CDR3 consists of 13 residues. Germline V lookup: CDR1 KGHSH, CDR2 LQKENI. Between the trimmed V and J ends, which lost 5 bases and 0 bases, there was a span of 4 bases. For the CDR3, the DNA is TGTGCCAGCTCAATCGCGAACACCGGGGAGCTGTTTTTT. Residues: CASSIANTGELFF.

This clone occurred once. The rearrangement links TRBV7-9 to TRBJ1-4; the D is unclear. V dropped 1 base and J dropped 0 bases, with 6 bases sitting between them. Per germline, CDR1 SEHNR and CDR2 FQNEAQ (reference sequence). This CDR3 has 15 residues. The CDR3 nucleotides are TGTGCCAGCAGCTTAGTGGCAGCAACTAATGAAAAACTGTTTTTT. It specifies CASSLVAATNEKLFF.

The chain couples TRBV2 to TRBJ2-2, with 11 bases aligning to TRBD1. CDR3 size: 14 residues. V lost 8 bases, J lost 7 bases, and 6 bases stayed unmatched. Germline V gene sequence: CDR1 SNHLY, CDR2 FYNNEI. CDR3 amino acids: CASVGQGAGGELFF. The CDR3 DNA reads TGTGCCAGCGTCGGACAGGGGGCCGGCGGGGAGCTGTTTTTT.

This chain links TRBV30 with TRBJ1-2, with D possibly being TRBD1 (5 bases). Deletions cut 3 bases from V and 2 bases from J, with 10 bases between. The germline V gene has CDR1 GTSNPN and CDR2 SVGIG (reference sequence). The CDR3 has 13 amino acids. The CDR3 region has the DNA TGTGCCTGGAGCCTGACAGCGAACTATGGCTACACCTTC. Protein sequence: CAWSLTANYGYTF.

The CDR3 is CASSLGTVYTEAFF. For the CDR3, the DNA is TGTGCCAGCAGCTTGGGTACGGTGTACACTGAAGCTTTCTTT. The chain links TRBV5-6 to TRBJ1-1, with D uncertain. There are 14 residues in the CDR3. Trimming stripped 0 bases from V and 3 bases from J, with 9 bases between. The germline V gene encodes CDR1 SGHDT and CDR2 YYEEEE. Full variable domain (missing parts from reference TRBV5-6 and TRBJ1-1): DAGVTQSPTHLIKTRGQQVTLRCSPKSGHDTVSWYQQALGQGPQFIFQYYEEEERQRGNFPDRFSGHQFPNYSSELNVNALLLGDSALYLCASSLGTVYTEAFFGQGTRLTVV.

The rearrangement joins TRBV6-5 to TRBJ1-6; D unclear. The CDR3 is 15 residues long. Trimming cost V 6 bases and J 6 bases, with 15 bases left between them. Looked up from germline, CDR1 is MNHEY and CDR2 is SVGAGI. As DNA, the CDR3 is TGTGCCAGCAGCCGCGTTCCTGTCCCTAATTCACCCCTCCACTTT. This encodes CASSRVPVPNSPLHF.

The rearrangement links TRBV29-1 to TRBJ1-2, with D unclear. From germline, CDR1 is SQVTM and CDR2 ANQGSEA. This CDR3 is built from 20 residues. The CDR3 region is CSTTDQTRKGPGVGNYGYTF. Written as DNA, the CDR3 is TGCAGTACAACGGACCAGACCAGGAAGGGCCCCGGGGTTGGTAACTATGGCTACACCTTC.

Only a few counts were recorded for this clone. This chain links TRBV10-3 with TRBJ2-1, with 7 bases lining up with TRBD1. The CDR3 totals 13 residues. After removal of 0 bases from V and 10 bases from J, the junction contained 3 bases not matched to a gene. Germline V gives CDR1 ENHRY, CDR2 SYGVKD. As DNA, the CDR3 is TGTGCCATCAGTGAGTCGACAGGGCGGGAGCAGTTCTTC. Residues: CAISESTGREQFF.

The chain combines TRBV5-1 with TRBJ1-1; a possible D gene is TRBD1 (5 bases). The germline V gene encodes CDR1 SGHRS and CDR2 YFSETQ. V gave up 5 bases and J gave up 4 bases, with 9 bases separating them. CDR3 length equals 12 residues. CDR3 in DNA: TGCGCCAGCAGTCTTAGGGGCACTGAAGCTTTCTTT. Encoded protein: CASSLRGTEAFF.